These 14 T cell receptor beta chains were all obtained from the same sample, sequenced in a study of cytomegalovirus exposure and HLA in healthy donors. Sequencing used immunoSEQ multiplex PCR; TCRdb keeps in-frame clones, though not all of them. The data show some 130,000 clones, roughly nine tenths seen once. Sequencing was done on a sample of PBMCs. These receptors were taken from a woman aged 18-29 years in good health and CMV-seronegative.

This chain connects TRBV18 to TRBJ1-3; no clear D. The CDR3 extends over 15 amino acids. V gave up 5 bases and J gave up 8 bases, with 19 bases separating them. Germline V lookup: CDR1 KGHSH, CDR2 LQKENI. Here the CDR3 reads CASSRTLGLGDTIYF. Written as DNA, the CDR3 is TGTGCCAGCTCAAGAACGCTCGGGTTGGGAGACACCATATATTTT.

This clone was seen a few times. The rearrangement joins TRBV27 to TRBJ2-7; tentative D call: TRBD2 (6 bases). CDR1 MNHEY and CDR2 SMNVEV come from the germline V gene (reference sequence). The CDR3 sequence is 11 residues long. Trimming stripped 3 bases from V and 8 bases from J, with 8 bases between. CDR3 DNA sequence: TGTGCCAGCAGTTTGGAGGGCAAGCAGTACTTC. This codes for CASSLEGKQYF.

The CDR3 sequence: CASSKRGWDEQFF. The DNA of the CDR3 is TGTGCCAGCAGCAAGCGGGGCTGGGATGAGCAGTTCTTC. The rearrangement joins TRBV11-3 to TRBJ2-1; TRBD2 aligns across 7 bases. The CDR3 is 13 amino acids. The germline V gene has CDR1 SGHNT and CDR2 YENEEA. V trimming: 5 bases; J trimming: 8 bases; junction bases outside the gene matches: 6.

This sequence joins TRBV20-1 and TRBJ2-3; D not resolved. CDR1 is DFQATT, CDR2 SNEGSKA, per germline (reference sequence). The V gene lost 4 bases and the J gene lost 5 bases, with 7 bases spanning the gap. This CDR3 region has 11 residues. The chain's CDR3 is CSAMSGDTQYF. In DNA form, the CDR3 reads TGCAGTGCTATGTCAGGAGATACGCAGTATTTT.

This chain links TRBV11-2 with TRBJ1-1; D ambiguous. CDR1 SGHAT and CDR2 FQNNGV come from the germline V gene. V lost 5 bases and J 2 bases, leaving 12 bases between the germline ends. This CDR3 is built from 14 residues. CDR3: CASSLTEVNTEAFF. The CDR3 bases are TGTGCCAGCAGCCTGACGGAGGTAAACACTGAAGCTTTCTTT.

The chain carries TRBV6-5 and TRBJ2-7; the match to TRBD2 covers 7 bases. Looked up from germline, CDR1 is MNHEY and CDR2 is SVGAGI. V dropped 6 bases and J dropped 4; count of bases not matched to a gene: 12. This CDR3 region has 15 residues. CDR3 sequence reads: CASSRSGAVQYEQYF. The CDR3 DNA is TGTGCCAGCAGCCGAAGCGGGGCCGTCCAGTACGAGCAGTACTTC.

The J gene is TRBJ2-7, the V gene TRBV5-1, with TRBD1 matching over 8 bases. Trimming took 4 bases from V and 7 from J; bases not matched to a gene: 10. The germline gives CDR1 SGHRS, CDR2 YFSETQ. The CDR3 extends over 14 amino acids. Written as DNA, the CDR3 is TGCGCCAGCAGCCTTCAGGGGGCGACGGGAGAGCAGTACTTC. The encoded protein is CASSLQGATGEQYF.

The CDR3 sequence is CASSQQEFVTEAFF. In DNA, the CDR3 is TGTGCCAGCTCCCAACAGGAGTTCGTCACTGAAGCTTTCTTT. The J gene is TRBJ1-1, the V gene TRBV18, with D possibly TRBD1 on 5 matching bases. The germline CDR1 and CDR2 sequences are KGHSH and LQKENI. The CDR3 runs 14 residues. Trimming shortened V by 6 bases and J by 4 bases, and 15 bases separated the two germline ends.

V and J are TRBV5-4 and TRBJ1-2, with a weak D call TRBD1 (6 bases). V was clipped by 2 bases and J by 2 bases, with 16 bases between them. Germline V gene lookup returns CDR1 SGHNT and CDR2 YYREEE (reference sequence). The CDR3 extends over 16 amino acids. CDR3 protein: CASSFGTPRGNYGYTF. The CDR3 DNA follows: TGTGCCAGCAGCTTTGGCACCCCCAGGGGAAACTATGGCTACACCTTC.

This chain joins TRBV11-1 and TRBJ2-3; D gene uncertain. CDR1 and CDR2 from the germline V gene are SGHAT and FQDESV (reference sequence). The CDR3 extends over 13 amino acids. Trimming removed 9 bases at V and 6 bases at J, with 16 bases between. CDR3 in DNA: TGTGCCAGTGCGCGGAGACTCCCGGATACGCAGTATTTT. Protein product: CASARRLPDTQYF.

The V gene is TRBV11-2, the J gene TRBJ1-4, with TRBD1 matching over 8 bases. Germline V gene lookup returns CDR1 SGHAT and CDR2 FQNNGV. V shed 5 bases, J shed 4 bases, and the junction held 3 bases outside the gene matches. This CDR3 is 14 amino acids long. The CDR3 sequence is CASSQDRGNEKLFF. In DNA form, the CDR3 reads TGTGCCAGCAGCCAAGACAGGGGTAATGAAAAACTGTTTTTT.

The chain couples TRBV7-9 to TRBJ2-7; 7 nucleotides match TRBD1. Germline lookup yields CDR1 SEHNR and CDR2 FQNEAQ (reference sequence). Trimming at V came to 5 bases and at J to 1 base, leaving 8 bases not matched to a gene. The CDR3 consists of 15 residues. DNA of the CDR3: TGTGCCAGCAGCCAGGGACAGCCCGGGTCCTACGAGCAGTACTTC. Translation: CASSQGQPGSYEQYF.

The chain recombines TRBV10-3 with TRBJ1-4, with 10 nucleotides matching TRBD1. The CDR3 is 15 amino acids. The V gene end was trimmed by 6 bases and the J gene end by 8 bases; junction bases not matched to a gene: 9. Germline CDR1 and CDR2: ENHRY and SYGVKD. CDR3 protein: CAISERGQGGEKLFF. The DNA of the CDR3 is TGTGCCATCAGCGAGCGCGGACAGGGGGGGGAAAAACTGTTTTTT.

The rearrangement links TRBV5-1 to TRBJ2-4; 7 bases match TRBD1. The V segment lost 2 bases and the J segment 1 base; nucleotides outside the gene matches: 3. Germline V CDR1 and CDR2: SGHRS, YFSETQ. This CDR3 comprises 15 residues. The CDR3, as DNA: TGCGCCAGCAGCTTAAAGGGGGCGGCCAAAAACATTCAGTACTTC. It encodes CASSLKGAAKNIQYF.